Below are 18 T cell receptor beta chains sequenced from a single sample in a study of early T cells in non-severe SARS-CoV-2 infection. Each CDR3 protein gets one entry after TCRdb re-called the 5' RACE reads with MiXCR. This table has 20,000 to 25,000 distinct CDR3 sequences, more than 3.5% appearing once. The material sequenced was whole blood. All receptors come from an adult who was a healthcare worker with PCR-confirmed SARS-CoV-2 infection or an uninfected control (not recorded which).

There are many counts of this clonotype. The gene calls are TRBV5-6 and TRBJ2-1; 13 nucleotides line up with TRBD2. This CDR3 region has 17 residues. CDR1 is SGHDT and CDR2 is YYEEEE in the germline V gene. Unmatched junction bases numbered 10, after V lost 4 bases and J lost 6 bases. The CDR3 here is CASSQLGGLAGANEQFF. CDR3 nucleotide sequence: TGTGCCAGCAGCCAGTTGGGAGGACTAGCGGGAGCCAATGAGCAGTTCTTC.

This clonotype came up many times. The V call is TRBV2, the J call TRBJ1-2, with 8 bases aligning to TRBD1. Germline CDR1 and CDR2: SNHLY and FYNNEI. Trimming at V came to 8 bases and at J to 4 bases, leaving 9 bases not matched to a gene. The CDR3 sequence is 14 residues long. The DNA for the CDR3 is TGTGCCAGCCGAGACAGGGGATACGTCTATGGCTACACCTTC. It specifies CASRDRGYVYGYTF.

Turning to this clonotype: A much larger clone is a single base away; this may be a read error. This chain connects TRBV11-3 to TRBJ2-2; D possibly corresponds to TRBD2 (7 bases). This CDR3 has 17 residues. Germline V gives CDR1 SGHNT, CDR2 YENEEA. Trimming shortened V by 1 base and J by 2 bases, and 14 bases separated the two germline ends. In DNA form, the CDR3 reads TGTGCCAGCAGCTTAGTTGCGGGGGCCCATAACACCGGGGAGCTGTTTTTT. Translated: CASSLVAGAHNTGELFF.

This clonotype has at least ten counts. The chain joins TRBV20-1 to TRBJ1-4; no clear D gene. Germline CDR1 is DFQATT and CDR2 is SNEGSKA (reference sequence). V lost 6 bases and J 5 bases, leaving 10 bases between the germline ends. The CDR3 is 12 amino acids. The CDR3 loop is CSARSLNEKLFF. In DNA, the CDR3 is TGCAGTGCAAGGTCCCTCAATGAAAAACTGTTTTTT.

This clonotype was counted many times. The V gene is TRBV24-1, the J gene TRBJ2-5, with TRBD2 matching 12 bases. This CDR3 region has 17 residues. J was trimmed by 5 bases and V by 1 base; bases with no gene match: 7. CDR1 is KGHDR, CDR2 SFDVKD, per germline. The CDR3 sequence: CATSDFTSGRQGETQYF. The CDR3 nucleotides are TGTGCCACCAGTGATTTCACTAGCGGGAGGCAGGGGGAGACCCAGTACTTC.

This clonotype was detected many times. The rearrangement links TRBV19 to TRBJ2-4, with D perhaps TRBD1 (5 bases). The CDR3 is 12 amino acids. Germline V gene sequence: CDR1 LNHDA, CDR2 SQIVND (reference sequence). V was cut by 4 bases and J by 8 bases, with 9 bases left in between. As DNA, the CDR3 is TGTGCCAGTAGTACAGGGATGGACATTCAGTACTTC. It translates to CASSTGMDIQYF.

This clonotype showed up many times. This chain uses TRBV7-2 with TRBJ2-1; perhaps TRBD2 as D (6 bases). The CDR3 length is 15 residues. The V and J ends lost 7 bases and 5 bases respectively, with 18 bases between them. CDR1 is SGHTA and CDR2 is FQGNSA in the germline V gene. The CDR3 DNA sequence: TGTGCCAGCACCCCGGGACTTGTACTTCACAATGAGCAGTTCTTC. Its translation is CASTPGLVLHNEQFF.

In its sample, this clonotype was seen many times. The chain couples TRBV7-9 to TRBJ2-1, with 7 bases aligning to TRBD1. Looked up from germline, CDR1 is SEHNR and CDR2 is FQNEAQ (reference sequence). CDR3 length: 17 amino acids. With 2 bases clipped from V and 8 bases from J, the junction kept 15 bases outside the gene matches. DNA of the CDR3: TGTGCCAGCAGCTTATTTACGGGCCGAGACAGGGAAGATGAGCAGTTCTTC. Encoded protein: CASSLFTGRDREDEQFF.

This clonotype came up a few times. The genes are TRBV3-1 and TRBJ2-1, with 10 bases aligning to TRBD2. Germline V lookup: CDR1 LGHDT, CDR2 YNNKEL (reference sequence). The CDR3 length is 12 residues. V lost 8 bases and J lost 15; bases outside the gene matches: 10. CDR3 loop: CASSIDSGGLFF. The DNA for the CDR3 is TGTGCCAGCTCGATAGATAGCGGGGGGTTGTTCTTC.

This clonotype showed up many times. The CDR3 is CASSLGAEQYF. The CDR3 nucleotides are TGTGCCAGCAGCTTAGGTGCCGAGCAGTACTTC. The chain is built from TRBV7-2 and TRBJ2-7; D remains unclear. V was clipped by 1 base and J by 6 bases, with 4 bases between them. Germline V CDR1 and CDR2: SGHTA, FQGNSA. The CDR3 totals 11 residues.

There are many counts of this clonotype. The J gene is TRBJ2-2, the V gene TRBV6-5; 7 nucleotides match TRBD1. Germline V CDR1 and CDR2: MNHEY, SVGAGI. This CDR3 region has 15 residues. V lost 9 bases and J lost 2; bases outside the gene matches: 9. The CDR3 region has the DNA TGTGCCAGTCGGGACAGTGGCCCAAACACCGGGGAGCTGTTTTTT. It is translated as CASRDSGPNTGELFF.

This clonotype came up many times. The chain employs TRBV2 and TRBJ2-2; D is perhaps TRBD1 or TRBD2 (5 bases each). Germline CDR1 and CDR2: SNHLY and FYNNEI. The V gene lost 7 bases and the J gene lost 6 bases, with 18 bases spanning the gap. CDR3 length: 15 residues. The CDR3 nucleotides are TGTGCCAGCACAGTCACCGGGACGTCGGCCGGGGAGCTGTTTTTT. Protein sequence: CASTVTGTSAGELFF. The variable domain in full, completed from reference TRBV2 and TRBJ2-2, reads EPEVTQTPSHQVTQMGQEVILRCVPISNHLYFYWYRQILGQKVEFLVSFYNNEISEKSEIFDDQFSVERPDGSNFTLKIRSTKLEDSAMYFCASTVTGTSAGELFFGEGSRLTVL.

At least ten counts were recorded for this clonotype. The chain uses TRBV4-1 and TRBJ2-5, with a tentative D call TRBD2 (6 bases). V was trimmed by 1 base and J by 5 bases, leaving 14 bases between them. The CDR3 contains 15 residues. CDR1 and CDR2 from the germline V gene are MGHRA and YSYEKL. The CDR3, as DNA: TGCGCCAGCAGCCAAGGAGGTGGGGGGATGGAGACCCAGTACTTC. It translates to CASSQGGGGMETQYF.

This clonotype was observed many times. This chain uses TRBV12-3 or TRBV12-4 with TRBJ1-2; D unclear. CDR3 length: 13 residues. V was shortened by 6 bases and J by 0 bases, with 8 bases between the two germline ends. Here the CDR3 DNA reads TGTGCCAGCAGCTCCGACACTAACTATGGCTACACCTTC. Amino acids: CASSSDTNYGYTF.

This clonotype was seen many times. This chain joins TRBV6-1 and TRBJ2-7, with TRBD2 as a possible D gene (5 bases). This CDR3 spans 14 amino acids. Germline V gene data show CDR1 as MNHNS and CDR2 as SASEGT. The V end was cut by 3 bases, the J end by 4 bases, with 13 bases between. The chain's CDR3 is CASSEQAGPYEQYF. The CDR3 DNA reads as TGTGCCAGCAGTGAGCAGGCGGGCCCATACGAGCAGTACTTC.

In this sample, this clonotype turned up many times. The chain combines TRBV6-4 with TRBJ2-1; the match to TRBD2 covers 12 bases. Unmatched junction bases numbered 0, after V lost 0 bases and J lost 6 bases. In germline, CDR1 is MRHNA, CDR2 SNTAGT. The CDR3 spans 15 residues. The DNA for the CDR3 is TGTGCCAGCAGTGACTCGACTAGCGGGAGCAATGAGCAGTTCTTC. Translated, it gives CASSDSTSGSNEQFF.

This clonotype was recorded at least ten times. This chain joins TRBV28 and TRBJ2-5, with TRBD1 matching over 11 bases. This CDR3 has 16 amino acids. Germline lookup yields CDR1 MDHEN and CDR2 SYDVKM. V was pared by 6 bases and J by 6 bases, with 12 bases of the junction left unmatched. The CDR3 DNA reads TGTGCCAGCAGCCCCGACCGGGACAGGGGGAGTAAGACCCAGTACTTC. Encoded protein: CASSPDRDRGSKTQYF.

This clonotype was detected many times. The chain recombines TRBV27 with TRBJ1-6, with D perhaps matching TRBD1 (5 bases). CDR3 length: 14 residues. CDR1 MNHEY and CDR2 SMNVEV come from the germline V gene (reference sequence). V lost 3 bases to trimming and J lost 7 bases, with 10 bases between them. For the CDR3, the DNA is TGTGCCAGCAGTTTGGGGGGTTCGAATTCACCCCTCCACTTT. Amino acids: CASSLGGSNSPLHF.